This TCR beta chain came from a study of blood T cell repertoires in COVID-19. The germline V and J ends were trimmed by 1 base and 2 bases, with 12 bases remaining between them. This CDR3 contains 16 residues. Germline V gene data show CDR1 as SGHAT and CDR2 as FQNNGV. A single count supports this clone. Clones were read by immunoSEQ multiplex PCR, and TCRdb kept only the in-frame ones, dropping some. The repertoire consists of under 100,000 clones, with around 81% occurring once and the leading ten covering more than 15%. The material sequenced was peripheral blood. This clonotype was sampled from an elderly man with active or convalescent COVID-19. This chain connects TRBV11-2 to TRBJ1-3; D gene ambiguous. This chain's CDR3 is CASSLGQRTPGNTIYF. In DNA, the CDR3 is TGTGCCAGCAGCTTAGGTCAGAGGACTCCTGGAAACACCATATATTTT.